A selection of T cell receptor beta chains follows, all from one sample in a study of blood T cell repertoires in COVID-19. This table comes from immunoSEQ multiplex PCR, and its TCRdb copy is limited to in-frame clones, with some not included. The sample shows 84,000 or so clones, about four fifths of them seen only once. Specimen: peripheral blood. The receptors derive from a woman over 75 with acute or convalescent COVID-19. Each CDR3 is given with its conserved first and last residue. Each record gives: clone size, V gene, D gene, J gene, CDR3 DNA, CDR3 protein. D genes are given only for firm matches. For some rows the clone size is stated as once, few or many, or as a class when expanded; others skip it.

size: .
V: TRBV2
D: .
J: TRBJ2-7
DNA: TGTGCCAGCAGTGAGCGAGTGGGGGCTGTCTACGAGCAGTACTTC
CDR3: CASSERVGAVYEQYF

size: .
V: TRBV3-1/TRBV3-2
D: .
J: TRBJ2-1
DNA: TGTGCCAGCAGCCAATCGGACAGATACAATGAGCAGTTCTTC
CDR3: CASSQSDRYNEQFF

size: .
V: TRBV2
D: .
J: TRBJ2-4
DNA: TGTGCCAGCAGTGGAGGGTTAGCCAAAAACATTCAGTACTTC
CDR3: CASSGGLAKNIQYF

size: .
V: TRBV7-8
D: .
J: TRBJ2-1
DNA: TGTGCCAGCAGCTTAGTTTCAGCACAGGAATCTGAGCAGTTCTTC
CDR3: CASSLVSAQESEQFF

size: .
V: TRBV5-4
D: TRBD2
J: TRBJ2-5
DNA: TGTGCCAGCAGCCATCGGGGGGGCGGTGAGACCCAGTACTTC
CDR3: CASSHRGGGETQYF

size: .
V: TRBV6-4
D: .
J: TRBJ2-3
DNA: TGTGCCAGCGGACGGGGGGCCCAAGATACGCAGTATTTT
CDR3: CASGRGAQDTQYF

size: .
V: TRBV11-3
D: .
J: TRBJ2-3
DNA: TGTGCCAGCAGCTTCCGGGGCACAGATACGCAGTATTTT
CDR3: CASSFRGTDTQYF

size: .
V: TRBV29-1
D: .
J: TRBJ1-3
DNA: TGCAGCGTCGCCACAGGTGTCTCTGGAAACACCATATATTTT
CDR3: CSVATGVSGNTIYF

size: .
V: TRBV11-3
D: TRBD2
J: TRBJ2-1
DNA: TGTGCCAGCAGCCCCGAACCGGGGGGTAACAATGAGCAGTTCTTC
CDR3: CASSPEPGGNNEQFF

size: .
V: TRBV6-6
D: .
J: TRBJ2-5
DNA: TGTGCCAGCAGACCTACTAGAGGACTCTTCGTGACCCAGTACTTC
CDR3: CASRPTRGLFVTQYF

size: .
V: TRBV5-1
D: .
J: TRBJ2-3
DNA: TGCGCCAGCAGCTTTAGCGGCACTAGCACAGATACGCAGTATTTT
CDR3: CASSFSGTSTDTQYF

size: .
V: TRBV27
D: TRBD1
J: TRBJ1-6
DNA: TGTGCCAGCAGCCCGGACAGGGTAGAATCACCCCTCCACTTT
CDR3: CASSPDRVESPLHF

size: .
V: TRBV6-5
D: .
J: TRBJ1-1
DNA: TGTGCCAGCAGCAAACACCAGGACACTGAAGCTTTCTTT
CDR3: CASSKHQDTEAFF

size: .
V: TRBV7-9
D: TRBD1
J: TRBJ2-1
DNA: TGTGCCAGCAGCTTAACAGGGGTAAAGAATGAGCAGTTCTTC
CDR3: CASSLTGVKNEQFF

size: .
V: TRBV6-5
D: TRBD1
J: TRBJ1-1
DNA: TGTGCCAGCAGTTTGACAGGGGGCAGGACTGAAGCTTTCTTT
CDR3: CASSLTGGRTEAFF

size: .
V: TRBV7-3
D: .
J: TRBJ2-1
DNA: TGTGCCAGCAGCTTTAGTGGGAGCTCCTACAATGAGCAGTTCTTC
CDR3: CASSFSGSSYNEQFF

size: .
V: TRBV4-2
D: TRBD1
J: TRBJ2-7
DNA: TGTGCCAGCAGCAAGACCGGGACAGGGTTCCCAGAGGGGGAGCAGTACTTC
CDR3: CASSKTGTGFPEGEQYF

size: .
V: TRBV20-1
D: TRBD2
J: TRBJ2-3
DNA: TGCAGTGCTAGTCCAGCGGGGGGGGCAGATACGCAGTATTTT
CDR3: CSASPAGGADTQYF

size: .
V: TRBV10-3
D: TRBD2
J: TRBJ2-7
DNA: TGTGCCATCAGTGGCGGGGGGGTCTCCTACGAGCAGTACTTC
CDR3: CAISGGGVSYEQYF

size: .
V: TRBV7-9
D: .
J: TRBJ1-4
DNA: TGTGCCAGCAGCTTGACTGTCCTTCGGGGTGAAAAACTGTTTTTT
CDR3: CASSLTVLRGEKLFF

size: .
V: TRBV6-5
D: .
J: TRBJ1-5
DNA: TGTGCCAGCAAAGACCAGGGTAACGGGGGTCAGCCCCAGCATTTT
CDR3: CASKDQGNGGQPQHF

size: .
V: TRBV24-1
D: TRBD1
J: TRBJ1-1
DNA: TGTGCCACCAGTGATTCCCTGGGGGACAGTGAAGCTTTCTTT
CDR3: CATSDSLGDSEAFF

size: .
V: TRBV10-3
D: .
J: TRBJ2-7
DNA: TGTGCCACTAAGAGGGGGGGGACTACCAGCTCCTACGAGCAGTACTTC
CDR3: CATKRGGTTSSYEQYF

size: .
V: TRBV12-3/TRBV12-4
D: .
J: TRBJ1-1
DNA: TGTGCCAGCAGTGCCGTTACGGGTACTGAAGCTTTCTTT
CDR3: CASSAVTGTEAFF

size: .
V: TRBV5-1
D: .
J: TRBJ1-4
DNA: TGCGCCAGCAGCTTGGATGGCACGGCGGATGAAAAACTGTTTTTT
CDR3: CASSLDGTADEKLFF

size: .
V: TRBV7-2
D: TRBD1
J: TRBJ1-2
DNA: TGTGCCAGCAGCTTAAGACAGGGTGGTGGCTACACCTTC
CDR3: CASSLRQGGGYTF

size: .
V: TRBV11-3
D: .
J: TRBJ2-7
DNA: TGTGCCAGCAGCTTAGATCAGTGGTCCTACGAGCAGTACTTC
CDR3: CASSLDQWSYEQYF

size: .
V: TRBV4-1
D: .
J: TRBJ1-1
DNA: TGCGCCAGCAGCTTTCAAGCGGTGAACACTGAAGCTTTCTTT
CDR3: CASSFQAVNTEAFF

size: .
V: TRBV19
D: TRBD2
J: TRBJ2-2
DNA: TGTGCCAGTAGTCCCCGACTAGCGGGGCCCGCGAACACCGGGGAGCTGTTTTTT
CDR3: CASSPRLAGPANTGELFF

size: .
V: TRBV27
D: TRBD1
J: TRBJ2-1
DNA: TGTGCCAGCAAGGACAGGGGGCTGGGATTCGGGGATGAGCAGTTCTTC
CDR3: CASKDRGLGFGDEQFF

size: .
V: TRBV28
D: TRBD1
J: TRBJ1-2
DNA: TGTGCCAGCACCCTGGGACAGGGGAACTATGGCTACACCTTC
CDR3: CASTLGQGNYGYTF

size: .
V: TRBV7-9
D: TRBD1
J: TRBJ1-6
DNA: TGTGCCAGCAGCTCGGACAGGGTCGGACCCCTCCACTTT
CDR3: CASSSDRVGPLHF

size: .
V: TRBV6-5
D: .
J: TRBJ2-5
DNA: TGTGCCAGTTCTACCACAGGGTCCTACCAAGAGACCCAGTACTTC
CDR3: CASSTTGSYQETQYF

size: .
V: TRBV5-1
D: TRBD1
J: TRBJ2-7
DNA: TGCGCCAGCAGCGCGCCGGACAGGGGGCTTCACGAGCAGTACTTC
CDR3: CASSAPDRGLHEQYF

size: once
V: TRBV2
D: .
J: TRBJ1-4
DNA: TGTGCCAGCACTCAAGAGGGTCCGCTGGGTGAAAAACTGTTTTTT
CDR3: CASTQEGPLGEKLFF

size: few
V: TRBV14
D: .
J: TRBJ1-4
DNA: TGTGCCAGCAGCCAAGTGGAGGGTGAAAAACTGTTTTTT
CDR3: CASSQVEGEKLFF

size: .
V: TRBV5-4
D: TRBD2
J: TRBJ2-3
DNA: TGTGCCAGCAGCTTGGCCCCCTTAAATAGCGGGACTAGCACAGATACGCAGTATTTT
CDR3: CASSLAPLNSGTSTDTQYF

size: .
V: TRBV14
D: .
J: TRBJ2-3
DNA: TGTGCCAGCAGCCAAGGGACTAACACAGATACGCAGTATTTT
CDR3: CASSQGTNTDTQYF

size: .
V: TRBV5-1
D: TRBD1
J: TRBJ2-7
DNA: TGCGCCAGCAGCTTGGCCGGGACAGGGGTTGCCTACGAGCAGTACTTC
CDR3: CASSLAGTGVAYEQYF

size: .
V: TRBV5-1
D: .
J: TRBJ1-6
DNA: TGCGCCAGCAGCTTGGCTAGCACTACCCTGGGATCACCCCTCCACTTT
CDR3: CASSLASTTLGSPLHF

size: .
V: TRBV24-1
D: TRBD1
J: TRBJ2-1
DNA: TGTGCCACCAGTCAGGGGGACAGCAACAATGAGCAGTTCTTC
CDR3: CATSQGDSNNEQFF

size: few
V: TRBV19
D: .
J: TRBJ1-1
DNA: TGTGCCAGTAGTGAGGACTACACTGAAGCTTTCTTT
CDR3: CASSEDYTEAFF

size: few
V: TRBV5-1
D: .
J: TRBJ1-1
DNA: TGCGCCAGCAGCTTGGGAGCCATGAACACTGAAGCTTTCTTT
CDR3: CASSLGAMNTEAFF

size: .
V: TRBV6-5
D: TRBD2
J: TRBJ2-7
DNA: TGTGCCAGCAGTCTCCCGGGACTAGCTGCCTACGAGCAGTACTTC
CDR3: CASSLPGLAAYEQYF

size: .
V: TRBV6-5
D: TRBD1
J: TRBJ1-6
DNA: TGTGCCAGCAGCTTATCAGGGGGTTTCCCCCTCCACTTT
CDR3: CASSLSGGFPLHF

size: .
V: TRBV27
D: TRBD1
J: TRBJ2-7
DNA: TGTGCCAGCAGTCAGCGCGCCCCTCAAGGGACAGGGGGCTCCTACGAGCAGTACTTC
CDR3: CASSQRAPQGTGGSYEQYF